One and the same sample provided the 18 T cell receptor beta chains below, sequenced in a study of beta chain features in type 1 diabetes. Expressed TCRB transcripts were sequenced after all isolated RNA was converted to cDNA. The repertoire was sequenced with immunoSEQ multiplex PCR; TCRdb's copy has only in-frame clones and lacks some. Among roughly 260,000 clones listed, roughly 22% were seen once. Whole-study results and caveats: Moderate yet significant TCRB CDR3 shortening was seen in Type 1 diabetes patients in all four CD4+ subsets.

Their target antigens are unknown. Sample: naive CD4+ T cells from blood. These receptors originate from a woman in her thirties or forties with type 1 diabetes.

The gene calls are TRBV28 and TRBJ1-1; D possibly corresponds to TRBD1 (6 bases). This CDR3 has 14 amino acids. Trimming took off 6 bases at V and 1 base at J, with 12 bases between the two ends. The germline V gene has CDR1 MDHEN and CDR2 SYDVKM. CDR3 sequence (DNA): TGTGCCAGCAGATCAGCAGGGGAGAACACTGAAGCTTTCTTT. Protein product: CASRSAGENTEAFF.

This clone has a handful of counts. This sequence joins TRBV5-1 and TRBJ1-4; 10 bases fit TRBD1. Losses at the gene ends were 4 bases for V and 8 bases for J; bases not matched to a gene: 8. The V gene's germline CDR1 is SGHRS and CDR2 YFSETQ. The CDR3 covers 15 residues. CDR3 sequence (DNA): TGCGCCAGCAGCCACTTGACAGGGGGCGAAGAAAAACTGTTTTTT. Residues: CASSHLTGGEEKLFF.

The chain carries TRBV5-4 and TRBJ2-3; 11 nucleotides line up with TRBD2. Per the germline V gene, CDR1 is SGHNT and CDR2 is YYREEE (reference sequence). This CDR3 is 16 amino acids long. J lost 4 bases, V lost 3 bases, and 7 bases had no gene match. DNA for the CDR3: TGTGCCAGCAGCTCCCGACTAGCGGGACGCCCAGATACGCAGTATTTT. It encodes CASSSRLAGRPDTQYF.

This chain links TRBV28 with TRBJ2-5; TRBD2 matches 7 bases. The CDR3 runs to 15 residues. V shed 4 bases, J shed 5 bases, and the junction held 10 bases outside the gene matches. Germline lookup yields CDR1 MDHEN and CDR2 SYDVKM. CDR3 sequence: CASSSAVGGVETQYF. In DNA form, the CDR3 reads TGTGCCAGCAGTTCGGCCGTGGGGGGGGTGGAGACCCAGTACTTC. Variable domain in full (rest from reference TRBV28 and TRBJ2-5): DVKVTQSSRYLVKRTGEKVFLECVQDMDHENMFWYRQDPGLGLRLIYFSYDVKMKEKGDIPEGYSVSREKKERFSLILESASTNQTSMYLCASSSAVGGVETQYFGPGTRLLVL.

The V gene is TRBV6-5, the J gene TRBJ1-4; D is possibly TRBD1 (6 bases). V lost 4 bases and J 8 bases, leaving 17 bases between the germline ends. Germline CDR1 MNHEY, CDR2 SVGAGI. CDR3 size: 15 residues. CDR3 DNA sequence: TGTGCCAGCAGTTTACAGGGACGTCTAGGAGAAAAACTGTTTTTT. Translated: CASSLQGRLGEKLFF.

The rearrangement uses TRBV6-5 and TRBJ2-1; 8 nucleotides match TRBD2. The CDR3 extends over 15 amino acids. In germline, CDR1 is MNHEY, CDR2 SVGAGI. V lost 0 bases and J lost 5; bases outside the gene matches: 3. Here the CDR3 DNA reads TGTGCCAGCAGTTACTCTGGGACTAGGGACAATGAGCAGTTCTTC. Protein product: CASSYSGTRDNEQFF.

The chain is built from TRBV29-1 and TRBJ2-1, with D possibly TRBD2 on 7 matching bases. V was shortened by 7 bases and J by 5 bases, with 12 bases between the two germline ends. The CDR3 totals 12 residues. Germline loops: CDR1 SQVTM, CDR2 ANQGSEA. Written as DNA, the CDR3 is TGCAGCGGGGGGGGCAGGAACAATGAGCAGTTCTTC. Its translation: CSGGGRNNEQFF.

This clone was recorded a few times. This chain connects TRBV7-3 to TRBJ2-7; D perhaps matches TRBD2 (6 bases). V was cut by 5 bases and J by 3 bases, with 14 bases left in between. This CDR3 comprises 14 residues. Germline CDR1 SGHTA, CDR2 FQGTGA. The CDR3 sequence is CASSPQGGNYEQYF. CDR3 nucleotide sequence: TGTGCCAGCAGCCCCCAAGGAGGGAACTACGAGCAGTACTTC.

For the CDR3, the DNA is TGTGCCAGCAGGAACAGGGGCGGTCGGTACGAGCAGTACTTC. This translates into CASRNRGGRYEQYF. V gene TRBV27 combines with J gene TRBJ2-7; 7 bases map to TRBD1. V lost 6 bases to trimming and J lost 4 bases; unmatched junction nucleotides: 9. The CDR3 has 14 amino acids. Germline CDR1 is MNHEY and CDR2 is SMNVEV (reference sequence).

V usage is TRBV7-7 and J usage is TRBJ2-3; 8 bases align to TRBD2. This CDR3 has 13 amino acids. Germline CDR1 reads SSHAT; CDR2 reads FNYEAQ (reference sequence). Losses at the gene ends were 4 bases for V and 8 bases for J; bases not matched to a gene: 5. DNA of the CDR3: TGTGCCAGCAGCTGGTCCGGGACTAGTACGCAGTATTTT. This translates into CASSWSGTSTQYF.

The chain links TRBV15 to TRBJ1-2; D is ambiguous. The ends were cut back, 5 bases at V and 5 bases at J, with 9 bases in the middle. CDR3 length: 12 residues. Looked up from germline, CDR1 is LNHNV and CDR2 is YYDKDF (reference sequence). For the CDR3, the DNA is TGTGCCACCAGCCCCTCCCTTTATGGCTACACCTTC. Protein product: CATSPSLYGYTF.

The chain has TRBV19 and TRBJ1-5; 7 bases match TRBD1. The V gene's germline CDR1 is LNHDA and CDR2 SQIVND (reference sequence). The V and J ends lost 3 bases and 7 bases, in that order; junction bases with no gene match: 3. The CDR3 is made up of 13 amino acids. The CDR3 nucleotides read TGTGCCAGTAGTATTAACAGGGGCCAGCCCCAGCATTTT. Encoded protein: CASSINRGQPQHF.

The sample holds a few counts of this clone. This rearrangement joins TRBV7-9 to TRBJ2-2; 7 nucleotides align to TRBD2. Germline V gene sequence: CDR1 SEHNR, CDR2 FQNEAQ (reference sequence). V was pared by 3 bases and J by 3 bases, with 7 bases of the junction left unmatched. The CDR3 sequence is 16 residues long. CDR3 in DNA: TGTGCCAGCAGCTTCCCGGGCAGCGGGGACACCGGGGAGCTGTTTTTT. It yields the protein CASSFPGSGDTGELFF.

The CDR3 bases are TGTGCCAGCAGCCTGGGGGCTGGGGAGACCCAGTACTTC. This codes for CASSLGAGETQYF. V usage is TRBV9 and J usage is TRBJ2-5; maybe TRBD1 (6 bases). CDR1 SGDLS and CDR2 YYNGEE come from the germline V gene. V dropped 4 bases and J dropped 5 bases, with 12 bases sitting between them. The CDR3 has 13 amino acids.

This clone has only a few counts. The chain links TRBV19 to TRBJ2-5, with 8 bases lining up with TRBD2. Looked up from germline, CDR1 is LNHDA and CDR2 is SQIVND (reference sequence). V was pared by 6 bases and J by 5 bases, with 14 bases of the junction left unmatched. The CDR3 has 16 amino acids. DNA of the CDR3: TGTGCCAGTAGGGGAGCGGGAGCTCCGGGGCGCGAGACCCAGTACTTC. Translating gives CASRGAGAPGRETQYF.

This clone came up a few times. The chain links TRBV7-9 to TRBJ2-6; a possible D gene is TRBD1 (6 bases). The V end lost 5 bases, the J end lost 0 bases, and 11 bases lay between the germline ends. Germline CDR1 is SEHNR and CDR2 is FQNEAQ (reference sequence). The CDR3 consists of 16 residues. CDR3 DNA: TGTGCCAGCAGCCGGGACACCAACTCTGGGGCCAACGTCCTGACTTTC. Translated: CASSRDTNSGANVLTF.

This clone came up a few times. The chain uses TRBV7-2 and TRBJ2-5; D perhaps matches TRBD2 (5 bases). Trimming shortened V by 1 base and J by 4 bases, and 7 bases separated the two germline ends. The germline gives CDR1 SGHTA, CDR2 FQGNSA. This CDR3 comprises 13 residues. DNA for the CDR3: TGTGCCAGCAGCTTAGGAGGGTTAGAGACCCAGTACTTC. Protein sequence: CASSLGGLETQYF.

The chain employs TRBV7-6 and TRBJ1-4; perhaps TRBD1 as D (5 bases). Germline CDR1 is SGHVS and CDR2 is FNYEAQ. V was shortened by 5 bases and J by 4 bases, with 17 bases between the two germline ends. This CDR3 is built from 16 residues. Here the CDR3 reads CASSRQLWQNNEKLFF. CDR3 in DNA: TGTGCCAGCAGCCGACAGTTGTGGCAGAATAATGAAAAACTGTTTTTT.